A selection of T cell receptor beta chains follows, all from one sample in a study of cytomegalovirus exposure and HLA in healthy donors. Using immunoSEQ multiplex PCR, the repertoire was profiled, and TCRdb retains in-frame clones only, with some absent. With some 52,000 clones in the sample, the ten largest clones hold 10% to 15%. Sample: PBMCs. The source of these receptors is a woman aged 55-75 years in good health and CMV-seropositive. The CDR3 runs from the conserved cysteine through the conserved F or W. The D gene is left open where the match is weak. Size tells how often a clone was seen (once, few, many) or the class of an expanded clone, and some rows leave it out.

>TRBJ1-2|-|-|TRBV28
TGTGCCAGCTTGCACACCGCTAACTATGGCTACACCTTC
CASLHTANYGYTF
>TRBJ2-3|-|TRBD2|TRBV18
TGTGCCAGCTCAGCCCGCGCCAGCGGGGGGGCCAATCAATTAGCAGATACGCAGTATTTT
CASSARASGGANQLADTQYF
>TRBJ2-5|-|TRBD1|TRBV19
TGTGCCAGTACCTCGAACAGGGGTGACGTAGAGACCCAGTACTTC
CASTSNRGDVETQYF
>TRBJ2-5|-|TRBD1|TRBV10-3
TGTGCCATCAGTCCGGGACAGCCTAAAGAGACCCAGTACTTC
CAISPGQPKETQYF
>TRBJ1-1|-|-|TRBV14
TGTGCCAGCAGCCAAGAGAGGACACCGAACACTGAAGCTTTCTTT
CASSQERTPNTEAFF
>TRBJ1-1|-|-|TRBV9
TGTGCCAGCAGCGTAGGGGAGATGCCGGGGACTGAAGCTTTCTTT
CASSVGEMPGTEAFF
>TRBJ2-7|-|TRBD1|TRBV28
TGTGCCAGCAGACAGACAGGGGGAGTATACGAGCAGTACTTC
CASRQTGGVYEQYF
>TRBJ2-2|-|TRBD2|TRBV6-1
TGTGCCAGCAGTGCAACTAGCGGGGGGACCGGGGAGCTGTTTTTT
CASSATSGGTGELFF
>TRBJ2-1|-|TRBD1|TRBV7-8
TGTGCCAGCAGCTTAGGACAGGGTTTTGAGCAGTTCTTC
CASSLGQGFEQFF
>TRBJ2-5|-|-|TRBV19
TGTGCCAGTAGTATAAGGGGGGGGCGAGAGACCCAGTACTTC
CASSIRGGRETQYF
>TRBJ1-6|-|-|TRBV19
TGTGCCAGCTCCCCTAGAGTAGAGGTTAATTCACCCCTCCACTTT
CASSPRVEVNSPLHF
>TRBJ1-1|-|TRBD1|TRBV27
TGTGCCAGCAGTTCCATGGGACAGATGAACACTGAAGCTTTCTTT
CASSSMGQMNTEAFF
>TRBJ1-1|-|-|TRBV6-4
TGTGCCAGCAGTGCTTCACTCGGAGGGGCTGAAGCTTTCTTT
CASSASLGGAEAFF
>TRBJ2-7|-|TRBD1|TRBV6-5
TGTGCCAGCAGCCTAACCGGGACAGGGGCTCACGAGCAGTACTTC
CASSLTGTGAHEQYF
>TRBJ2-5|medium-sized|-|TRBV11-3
TGTGCCAGCAGCCCCCCAACGGGGGACGCGACGGCCCAGTACTTC
CASSPPTGDATAQYF
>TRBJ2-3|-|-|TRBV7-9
TGTGCCAGCAGCTCAGGGGACCGAGGATCTGTAGATACGCAGTATTTT
CASSSGDRGSVDTQYF
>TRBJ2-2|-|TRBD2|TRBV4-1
TGCGCCAGCAGCCAAGTCGGGGGGGCGAACACCGGGGAGCTGTTTTTT
CASSQVGGANTGELFF
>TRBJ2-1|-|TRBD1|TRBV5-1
TGCGCCAGCAGAGTCTCGGGACAGGGGTTCGATGAGCAGTTCTTC
CASRVSGQGFDEQFF
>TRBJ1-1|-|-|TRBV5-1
TGCGCCAGCAGCTTCGGGGAGAACACTGAAGCTTTCTTT
CASSFGENTEAFF
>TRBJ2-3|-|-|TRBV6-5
TGTGCCAGCAGTTACTCGGGGGGGCTCTCAGATACGCAGTATTTT
CASSYSGGLSDTQYF
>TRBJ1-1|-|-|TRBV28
TGTGCCAGCAGCAGGACAAGCGGGTTTACTGAAGCTTTCTTT
CASSRTSGFTEAFF
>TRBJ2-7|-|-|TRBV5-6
TGTGCCAGCAGCCCCAAACAGAGAACCTACGAGCAGTACTTC
CASSPKQRTYEQYF
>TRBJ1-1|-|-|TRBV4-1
TGCGCCAGCAGCCAAGAAGGTAGGGGAACCACTGAAGCTTTCTTT
CASSQEGRGTTEAFF
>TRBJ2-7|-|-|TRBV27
TGTGCCAGCAGTTTATTAGACAGGGGAGGGGAGCAGTACTTC
CASSLLDRGGEQYF
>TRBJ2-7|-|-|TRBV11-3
TGTGCCAGCAGCCCGACTAGATCCCACTACGAGCAGTACTTC
CASSPTRSHYEQYF
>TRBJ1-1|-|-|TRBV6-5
TGTGCCAGCAGTTACCTGGGGGGCACTGAAGCTTTCTTT
CASSYLGGTEAFF
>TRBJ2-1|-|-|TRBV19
TGTGCCAGTAGTCAGCAGGGCCCCAATGAGCAGTTCTTC
CASSQQGPNEQFF
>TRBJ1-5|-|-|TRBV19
TGTGCCAGTATAGGGGCCTACCGGGGGGCTCGCAATCAGCCCCAGCATTTT
CASIGAYRGARNQPQHF
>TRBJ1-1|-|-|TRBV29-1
TGCAGCGCCTCGACAGTGCTAAACACTGAAGCTTTCTTT
CSASTVLNTEAFF
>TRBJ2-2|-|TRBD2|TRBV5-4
TGTGCCAGCAGCGTGGCAGCGGGGGTGACTAACACCGGGGAGCTGTTTTTT
CASSVAAGVTNTGELFF
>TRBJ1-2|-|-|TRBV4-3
TGCGCCAGCAGCCAAGAGGTCGACAGGACAAACTATGGCTACACCTTC
CASSQEVDRTNYGYTF
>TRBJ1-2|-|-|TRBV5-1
TGCGCCAGCAGCTTGCCCCGGAGCTATGGCTACACCTTC
CASSLPRSYGYTF
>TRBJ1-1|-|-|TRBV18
TGTGCCAGCTCACCACCGGCCCAGATGAACACTGAAGCTTTCTTT
CASSPPAQMNTEAFF
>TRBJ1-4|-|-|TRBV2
TGTGCCAGCAGTGAACAGGGTGAAGAAAAACTGTTTTTT
CASSEQGEEKLFF